Sequencing of this T cell receptor beta chain was carried out in a study of CD8 T cells in ankylosing spondylitis. General study results and limits: Seven to nine highly homologous variants formed a TCR beta motif that appeared characteristic of ankylosing spondylitis blood. The disease-linked clones had a CD8+ phenotype and low blood frequencies. From matched ankylosing spondylitis synovial fluid, disease-linked clones were reportedly recovered at significantly enriched levels.

As to this clonotype: Its specificity is not known.

Germline V CDR1 and CDR2: MGHRA, YSYEKL. There are 16 residues in the CDR3. Losses at the gene ends were 5 bases for V and 3 bases for J; bases not matched to a gene: 8. Library preparation for TCR beta used quantitative 5'-RACE with molecular barcodes. TCRdb recomputed calls from the 5' RACE reads with MiXCR, one row per CDR3 protein. The repertoire has a few hundred thousand distinct CDR3 sequences, approximately 20% of them found once; the top ten carry less than 35%. The clonotype was recovered from a male donor with ankylosing spondylitis or in good health (not recorded which). The sample was blood, either unsorted or a sorted T cell fraction (not recorded which). This sequence joins TRBV4-1 and TRBJ2-5, with TRBD2 matching over 11 bases. CDR3 amino acids: CASSSTGLAVEETQYF. In nucleotides, the CDR3 is TGCGCCAGCAGCTCTACGGGACTAGCGGTTGAAGAGACCCAGTACTTC.